Sequencing of this T cell receptor beta chain was carried out in a study of identical twins. The CDR3 length is 11 residues. The germline CDR1 and CDR2 sequences are DFQATT and SNEGSKA (reference sequence). Trimming took 6 bases from V and 6 from J, leaving 12 bases between them. This clonotype was seen a handful of times. TCRdb independently ran MiXCR on the 5' RACE reads; one entry per CDR3 protein. The repertoire includes under 300,000 distinct CDR3 sequences, over 11% of them detected once, and approximately 8.8% sits in the top ten. The TCR originated in a woman aged 18 to 35 in good health. The V gene is TRBV20-1, the J gene TRBJ2-7; D is possibly TRBD1 (5 bases). Specimen: memory (CD45RO+) T cells sorted from blood. The CDR3 DNA reads TGCAGTGCCAGGGTGATGGGCGAGCAGTACTTC. This translates into CSARVMGEQYF.